This entry is about one T cell receptor beta chain. Its antigen remains unidentified. These data belong to a study of post-analysis software for immune sequencing data. Study conclusions and caveats: The five TRBV segments detected at higher frequency in patients than in controls included TRBV5-6, TRBV5-1 and TRBV20-1.

The CDR3 spans 10 residues. Germline V gene data show CDR1 as DFQATT and CDR2 as SNEGSKA (reference sequence). V lost 6 bases to trimming and J lost 7 bases, with 6 bases between them. Built from TCR beta cDNA, the libraries had unique molecular identifiers in them. MiXCR, run by TCRdb on the PCR reads, gives a single entry per CDR3 protein. The table has approximately 730,000 distinct CDR3 sequences, 46% seen once. The TCR was taken from a girl aged 5-17 years with multiple sclerosis. The specimen was blood. V usage is TRBV20-1 and J usage is TRBJ1-4; unclear D gene. The CDR3 DNA sequence: TGCAGTGCAGAGCGTGAAAAACTGTTTTTT. This translates into CSAEREKLFF.